Each of the 20 T cell receptor beta chains below was sequenced from the same sample in a study of T-cell memory formation after mild COVID-19. A single record per CDR3 protein comes from TCRdb applying MiXCR to the 5' RACE reads. The sample consists of some 160,000 distinct CDR3 sequences, about 28% of them appearing once. Material for sequencing was PBMCs or a T cell subset sorted from them (not recorded which). The receptors originated from an adult woman who had mild COVID-19 (a few samples of this study predate the infection). Cell type and time point are not known.

This clonotype has just a few counts. V gene TRBV7-9 combines with J gene TRBJ1-1, with D uncertain. The germline gives CDR1 SEHNR, CDR2 FQNEAQ (reference sequence). Trimming removed 5 bases at V and 2 bases at J, with 6 bases between. The CDR3 is 12 residues long. In DNA form, the CDR3 reads TGTGCCAGCAGCCGGGGTAACACTGAAGCTTTCTTT. The encoded protein is CASSRGNTEAFF.

The rearrangement joins TRBV6-2 or TRBV6-3 to TRBJ2-5; weak D call: TRBD2 (9 bases). V lost 7 bases and J 7 bases, leaving 28 bases between the germline ends. The CDR3 length is 17 residues. Germline V gives CDR1 MNHEY, CDR2 SVGEGT. The CDR3 loop reads CASTDRGMASGTGTQYF. Written as DNA, the CDR3 is TGTGCCAGCACCGACAGGGGCATGGCTAGCGGGACGGGGACCCAGTACTTC.

This clonotype was detected only a few times. The CDR3 spells CASSVGQLSSYEQYF. The CDR3, as DNA: TGTGCCAGCAGTGTGGGTCAGTTGAGCTCCTACGAGCAGTACTTC. This sequence joins TRBV27 and TRBJ2-7; unclear D gene. Trimming left V 5 bases short and J 0 bases short, with 14 bases between. CDR1 and CDR2 (germline): MNHEY, SMNVEV (reference sequence). The CDR3 contains 15 residues.

This chain uses TRBV24-1 with TRBJ1-4; D might be TRBD1 (5 bases). Trimming cost V 4 bases and J 1 base, with 9 bases left between them. The germline gives CDR1 KGHDR, CDR2 SFDVKD. CDR3 size: 15 residues. Here the CDR3 DNA reads TGTGCCACCAGTGACCGGGACCGAACTAATGAAAAACTGTTTTTT. Protein: CATSDRDRTNEKLFF.

The chain employs TRBV5-5 and TRBJ2-1, with TRBD1 matching over 7 bases. This CDR3 is 14 amino acids long. The ends lost 3 bases at V and 11 bases at J; junction bases unmatched: 11. Per germline, CDR1 SGHKS and CDR2 YYEKEE (reference sequence). CDR3 sequence (DNA): TGTGCCAGCAGCTGGATCCTCACAGGGGCGAAGCAGTTCTTC. Translating it yields CASSWILTGAKQFF.

The chain links TRBV2 to TRBJ1-1, with 7 bases that match TRBD1. J was trimmed by 2 bases and V by 7 bases; bases with no gene match: 10. The germline V gene has CDR1 SNHLY and CDR2 FYNNEI. The CDR3 has 15 amino acids. The CDR3 DNA follows: TGTGCCAGCACGGGTGGGGACAGAATAAACACTGAAGCTTTCTTT. It is translated as CASTGGDRINTEAFF.

The chain uses TRBV12-3 or TRBV12-4 and TRBJ2-5; the D gene is possibly TRBD2 (6 bases). The CDR3 has 13 amino acids. Trimming shortened V by 6 bases and J by 1 base, and 9 bases separated the two germline ends. CDR3 sequence (DNA): TGTGCCAGCAGGGAGGGGCTCCAAGAGACCCAGTACTTC. Translation gives CASREGLQETQYF.

This clonotype was observed a few times. V is TRBV6-5 and J is TRBJ2-7; D perhaps matches TRBD1 (5 bases). The CDR3 runs 14 residues. The V end lost 4 bases, the J end lost 3 bases, and 13 bases lay between the germline ends. Germline assignment: CDR1 MNHEY and CDR2 SVGAGI. The DNA for the CDR3 is TGTGCCAGCAGTTTCCCTGGCAGGGTCTACGAGCAGTACTTC. Its translation: CASSFPGRVYEQYF.

This clonotype was counted only a few times. The chain employs TRBV7-3 and TRBJ2-3; no firm D call. The CDR3 runs 14 residues. V lost 1 base and J lost 4, with 9 bases in between. CDR1 is SGHTA, CDR2 FQGTGA, per germline. Here the CDR3 DNA reads TGTGCCAGCAGCTTAAACACCCCGCCAGATACGCAGTATTTT. Translated, it gives CASSLNTPPDTQYF.

Only a few counts were recorded for this clonotype. The DNA for the CDR3 is TGTGCCAGCAGTTACTCCGGGACAGCAAACTACGAGCAGTACTTC. Its translation is CASSYSGTANYEQYF. The rearrangement joins TRBV6-5 to TRBJ2-7; 7 nucleotides match TRBD1. Germline assignment: CDR1 MNHEY and CDR2 SVGAGI. The CDR3 covers 15 residues. V lost 0 bases, J lost 3 bases, and 5 bases stayed unmatched.

This chain uses TRBV27 with TRBJ2-1; 7 nucleotides align to TRBD1. The CDR3 runs 13 residues. Per the germline V gene, CDR1 is MNHEY and CDR2 is SMNVEV (reference sequence). Trimming removed 6 bases from V and 7 bases from J; junction bases left unmatched: 6. The CDR3 spells CASSATGMNEQFF. CDR3 nucleotides: TGTGCCAGCAGCGCGACAGGGATGAATGAGCAGTTCTTC.

The genes are TRBV7-8 and TRBJ2-1, with 14 nucleotides matching TRBD2. With 4 bases clipped from V and 9 bases from J, the junction kept 8 bases outside the gene matches. CDR3 length equals 16 residues. Germline lookup yields CDR1 SGHVS and CDR2 FQNEAQ. Here the CDR3 DNA reads TGTGCCAGCAGCTGGGGGACTAGCGGGAGTCAGGGTGAGCAGTTCTTC. Amino acid sequence: CASSWGTSGSQGEQFF.

In nucleotides, the CDR3 is TGTGCCAGCAGCTTGGGGAGAGGGCATACGCAGCCCCAGCATTTT. Its protein is CASSLGRGHTQPQHF. V is TRBV28 and J is TRBJ1-5; D is undetermined. V was cut by 6 bases and J by 7 bases, with 19 bases left in between. Germline values: CDR1 MDHEN, CDR2 SYDVKM. This CDR3 contains 15 residues. The full variable domain, rest sourced from reference TRBV28 and TRBJ1-5, is DVKVTQSSRYLVKRTGEKVFLECVQDMDHENMFWYRQDPGLGLRLIYFSYDVKMKEKGDIPEGYSVSREKKERFSLILESASTNQTSMYLCASSLGRGHTQPQHFGDGTRLSIL.

The chain has TRBV24-1 and TRBJ1-2, with D maybe TRBD1 (6 bases). Germline CDR1 and CDR2: KGHDR and SFDVKD. This CDR3 has 14 amino acids. The ends were cut back, 5 bases at V and 5 bases at J, with 14 bases in the middle. The DNA for the CDR3 is TGTGCCACCAGTGCTACTGGGCAGGGGTATGGCTACACCTTC. Protein: CATSATGQGYGYTF.

This clonotype was seen more than once but under ten times. The chain is built from TRBV21-1 and TRBJ2-7; TRBD2 reflects the table's D call only, with no check against the DNA. TRBV21-1 is given as a pseudogene. This CDR3 region has 16 residues. The CDR3 coding sequence is TGTGCCAGCAGGCCGCTGTGTAGCGGGAGGAAGCACGAGCAGTACTTC. Protein sequence: CASRPLCSGRKHEQYF.

This chain links TRBV5-4 with TRBJ2-6; TRBD1 or TRBD2 may be the D gene (6 bases each). Trimming left V 3 bases short and J 0 bases short, with 7 bases between. CDR3 length equals 15 residues. Germline CDR1 and CDR2: SGHNT and YYREEE (reference sequence). The CDR3 region has the DNA TGTGCCAGCAGCTGGGGGGCCTCTGGGGCCAACGTCCTGACTTTC. It encodes CASSWGASGANVLTF.

The chain couples TRBV18 to TRBJ2-5; no definite D call. The CDR3 is 12 residues long. The V end was cut by 2 bases, the J end by 4 bases, with 5 bases between. Germline V lookup: CDR1 KGHSH, CDR2 LQKENI. The CDR3 nucleotides read TGTGCCAGCTCACCAATGGGAGAGACCCAGTACTTC. Its translation is CASSPMGETQYF.

The V and J genes are TRBV6-5 and TRBJ2-5, with a possible D match to TRBD2 (6 bases). V lost 2 bases to trimming and J lost 0 bases, with 19 bases between them. CDR3 size: 18 residues. Germline V gene sequence: CDR1 MNHEY, CDR2 SVGAGI. This CDR3 is CASSYLYSGTSYQETQYF. The CDR3 nucleotides are TGTGCCAGCAGTTACCTATATTCCGGGACTTCGTACCAAGAGACCCAGTACTTC.

This clonotype was detected only once. J is TRBJ2-1 and V is TRBV5-1; D gene unclear. Germline-derived CDR1 and CDR2 are SGHRS and YFSETQ. V lost 4 bases and J lost 8, with 10 bases in between. The CDR3 runs 12 residues. CDR3 sequence: CASSTGRYEQFF. CDR3 DNA: TGCGCCAGCAGCACCGGTCGGTATGAGCAGTTCTTC.

This clonotype was picked up a small number of times. V is TRBV20-1 and J is TRBJ2-1; D is unclear. V gave up 4 bases and J gave up 0 bases, with 4 bases separating them. This CDR3 comprises 12 residues. Germline assignment: CDR1 DFQATT and CDR2 SNEGSKA (reference sequence). In DNA, the CDR3 is TGCAGTGCTAAGAGCTCCTACAATGAGCAGTTCTTC. This sequence encodes CSAKSSYNEQFF.